What follows are 26 T cell receptor beta chains derived from one specimen sequenced in a study of CD8 T cells in ankylosing spondylitis. TCRdb re-analysed the 5' RACE reads in MiXCR, keeping a single row per CDR3 protein. There are a few hundred thousand distinct CDR3 sequences in the sample; roughly 20% occur only once, and 3% to 4% lies in the top ten. What was sequenced was blood, either unsorted or a sorted T cell fraction (not recorded which). The source is a female donor with ankylosing spondylitis or in good health (not recorded which).

Of note for this clonotype: Being one base from a much bigger clone, this may be a read error. The rearrangement links TRBV7-2 to TRBJ2-7; 9 nucleotides match TRBD2. This CDR3 has 16 residues. Germline CDR1 and CDR2: SGHTA and FQGNSA. Here the CDR3 reads CASILPLAGLSYEQYF. CDR3 sequence (DNA): TGTGCCAGCATCTTACCACTAGCGGGCCTCTCCTACGAGCAGTACTTC.

This clonotype was recorded many times. The chain is built from TRBV12-3 or TRBV12-4 and TRBJ2-1; D is unclear. Trimming cost V 6 bases and J 6 bases, with 6 bases left between them. The CDR3 has 11 residues. DNA of the CDR3: TGTGCCAGCAGCCCCGGCAATGAGCAGTTCTTC. Protein product: CASSPGNEQFF.

This clonotype turned up a few times. CDR3 loop: CASSVGGPNEQFF. CDR3 nucleotide sequence: TGTGCCAGCAGTGTGGGAGGACCCAATGAGCAGTTCTTC. The J gene is TRBJ2-1, the V gene TRBV25-1, with D perhaps matching TRBD2 (6 bases). Trimming stripped 4 bases from V and 6 bases from J, with 10 bases between. This CDR3 has 13 amino acids. Germline assignment: CDR1 MGHDK and CDR2 SYGVNS.

The V gene is TRBV5-4, the J gene TRBJ2-5; 8 bases fit TRBD1. The CDR3 extends over 13 amino acids. Germline lookup yields CDR1 SGHNT and CDR2 YYREEE (reference sequence). Unmatched junction bases numbered 8, after V lost 9 bases and J lost 4 bases. CDR3 DNA sequence: TGTGCCAACTCCGACAGGGGTCGAGAGACCCAGTACTTC. Protein: CANSDRGRETQYF.

There are a few counts of this clonotype. The rearrangement joins TRBV27 to TRBJ2-3; 9 bases agree with TRBD2. This CDR3 region has 14 residues. Looked up from germline, CDR1 is MNHEY and CDR2 is SMNVEV (reference sequence). After removal of 4 bases from V and 4 bases from J, the junction contained 3 bases not matched to a gene. CDR3 loop: CASSSGLAADTQYF. The CDR3 nucleotides are TGTGCCAGCAGTTCGGGACTAGCTGCAGATACGCAGTATTTT.

This clonotype occurred many times. V usage is TRBV28 and J usage is TRBJ2-5, with 11 bases aligning to TRBD2. CDR1 MDHEN and CDR2 SYDVKM come from the germline V gene. J was trimmed by 2 bases and V by 5 bases; bases with no gene match: 4. The CDR3 extends over 15 amino acids. This CDR3 reads CASSRRTSGQETQYF. DNA for the CDR3: TGTGCCAGCAGTCGCCGGACTAGCGGGCAAGAGACCCAGTACTTC.

This clonotype was recorded a few times. The chain has TRBV12-3 or TRBV12-4 and TRBJ2-1; D is perhaps TRBD1 (6 bases). The CDR3 contains 15 residues. V gave up 5 bases and J gave up 1 base, with 12 bases separating them. For the CDR3, the DNA is TGTGCCAGCAGTGGGGGCGGAAAATCCTACAATGAGCAGTTCTTC. Its protein is CASSGGGKSYNEQFF.

This chain connects TRBV4-3 to TRBJ1-3, with D unclear. Per germline, CDR1 LGHNA and CDR2 YSLEER. The CDR3 is 15 amino acids. The V end lost 0 bases, the J end lost 5 bases, and 11 bases lay between the germline ends. CDR3 amino acids: CASSQDMAGRNTIYF. The CDR3 nucleotides read TGCGCCAGCAGCCAAGACATGGCAGGCAGAAACACCATATATTTT.

The chain combines TRBV20-1 with TRBJ2-1, with TRBD2 matching over 9 bases. This CDR3 comprises 14 residues. In germline, CDR1 is DFQATT, CDR2 SNEGSKA (reference sequence). Trimming at V came to 4 bases and at J to 6 bases, leaving 7 bases not matched to a gene. The CDR3 reads CSATLAGISNEQFF. Here the CDR3 DNA reads TGCAGTGCTACCCTAGCGGGGATCTCCAATGAGCAGTTCTTC.

CDR3: CASSERYTEAFF. In nucleotides, the CDR3 is TGCGCCAGCAGTGAGAGATACACTGAAGCTTTCTTT. This chain uses TRBV10-2 with TRBJ1-1; D call uncertain. The CDR3 sequence is 12 residues long. With 2 bases removed from V and 3 bases from J, the gap between germline ends came to 4 bases. Germline assignment: CDR1 WSHSY and CDR2 SAAADI.

In this sample, this clonotype turned up a few times. The chain couples TRBV9 to TRBJ2-7, with 8 nucleotides matching TRBD1. Looked up from germline, CDR1 is SGDLS and CDR2 is YYNGEE. With V trimmed by 0 bases and J by 5 bases, 4 bases remained unmatched. The CDR3 sequence is 14 residues long. In DNA form, the CDR3 reads TGTGCCAGCAGCGTAGGTGCAGGGGGCCACGAGCAGTACTTC. This encodes CASSVGAGGHEQYF.

V gene TRBV9 combines with J gene TRBJ1-5; D gene uncertain. Germline V CDR1 and CDR2: SGDLS, YYNGEE. This CDR3 spans 14 amino acids. V gave up 3 bases and J gave up 0 bases, with 7 bases separating them. The CDR3, as DNA: TGTGCCAGCAGCGCCGGGCCTAGCAATCAGCCCCAGCATTTT. It is translated as CASSAGPSNQPQHF.

The chain links TRBV27 to TRBJ2-1, with TRBD2 identical over 11 bases. Germline V lookup: CDR1 MNHEY, CDR2 SMNVEV (reference sequence). The CDR3 loop spans 17 amino acids. With 5 bases clipped from V and 0 bases from J, the junction kept 6 bases outside the gene matches. The CDR3 region is CASSPTSGIPSYNEQFF. The CDR3 DNA sequence: TGTGCCAGCAGTCCGACTAGCGGGATTCCCTCCTACAATGAGCAGTTCTTC.

This clonotype was detected only a few times. J is TRBJ2-7 and V is TRBV20-1, with TRBD2 identical over 7 bases. CDR1 is DFQATT and CDR2 is SNEGSKA in the germline V gene (reference sequence). V was clipped by 3 bases and J by 3 bases; unmatched bases: 8. The CDR3 consists of 14 residues. CDR3 coding DNA: TGCAGTGCTAGTTGGGGGAGGGCCGGCTACGAGCAGTACTTC. Its translation is CSASWGRAGYEQYF.

The chain uses TRBV10-1 and TRBJ2-1, with unresolved D. The germline gives CDR1 WNHNN, CDR2 SYGVQD (reference sequence). CDR3 length: 13 amino acids. The V end lost 3 bases, the J end lost 4 bases, and 7 bases lay between the germline ends. CDR3 nucleotides: TGCGCCAGCAGTGATGGGGTGTACAATGAGCAGTTCTTC. It specifies CASSDGVYNEQFF.

J is TRBJ1-5 and V is TRBV24-1; D remains unclear. Per germline, CDR1 KGHDR and CDR2 SFDVKD. The CDR3 loop spans 12 amino acids. Trimming shortened V by 4 bases and J by 6 bases, and 6 bases separated the two germline ends. The CDR3 is CATSDGVQPQHF. For the CDR3, the DNA is TGTGCCACCAGTGACGGAGTTCAGCCCCAGCATTTT.

This chain uses TRBV10-3 with TRBJ2-2; TRBD2 agrees at 8 bases. V lost 3 bases, J lost 4 bases, and 4 bases stayed unmatched. The CDR3 is made up of 15 amino acids. Germline V gene data show CDR1 as ENHRY and CDR2 as SYGVKD. As DNA, the CDR3 is TGTGCCATCAGTGATTATAGCGGGACCACCGGGGAGCTGTTTTTT. It specifies CAISDYSGTTGELFF.

This clonotype was observed at least ten times. The rearrangement uses TRBV7-6 and TRBJ2-5; TRBD2 might be the D (6 bases). V was trimmed by 1 base and J by 5 bases, leaving 14 bases between them. Germline values: CDR1 SGHVS, CDR2 FNYEAQ. The CDR3 contains 15 residues. CDR3 in DNA: TGTGCCAGCAGCTTAGGGCCGGGAGTCTCTGAGACCCAGTACTTC. It codes for CASSLGPGVSETQYF.

This clonotype was found a few times. The chain is built from TRBV29-1 and TRBJ1-1, with 11 bases identical to TRBD1. This CDR3 is 13 amino acids long. Germline V CDR1 and CDR2: SQVTM, ANQGSEA. The V gene end was trimmed by 3 bases and the J gene end by 3 bases; junction bases not matched to a gene: 0. The CDR3 DNA is TGCAGCGTTGAGGGACAGGGGGACACTGAAGCTTTCTTT. Its protein is CSVEGQGDTEAFF.

This clonotype occurred many times. This chain links TRBV12-3 or TRBV12-4 with TRBJ2-1; 8 bases map to TRBD2. The V and J ends lost 4 bases and 3 bases, in that order; junction bases with no gene match: 5. The CDR3 runs 15 residues. CDR3 DNA: TGTGCCAGCAGTTATATTAGCGGGAACTACAATGAGCAGTTCTTC. It codes for CASSYISGNYNEQFF.

This chain uses TRBV12-3 or TRBV12-4 with TRBJ1-4; the match to TRBD1 covers 7 bases. The CDR3 spans 13 residues. The ends lost 3 bases at V and 8 bases at J; junction bases unmatched: 3. CDR3 in DNA: TGTGCCAGCAGTTTGGACAGGTGGGAAAAACTGTTTTTT. It codes for CASSLDRWEKLFF.

This clonotype was observed a few times. V gene TRBV6-1 combines with J gene TRBJ1-5, with D possibly TRBD1 on 5 matching bases. The CDR3 is 15 amino acids. Germline V gene data show CDR1 as MNHNS and CDR2 as SASEGT. V shed 7 bases and J shed 1 base, with 14 bases lying between them. The CDR3 DNA reads TGTGCCAGCATTCCATTCCGGGACAGCAATCAGCCCCAGCATTTT. This gives the protein CASIPFRDSNQPQHF.

A single count supports this clonotype. As DNA, the CDR3 is TGTGCCAGCAGTCCTATTAAGGGACAGGGTGCTAACTATGGCTACACCTTC. Protein: CASSPIKGQGANYGYTF. The rearrangement uses TRBV27 and TRBJ1-2; 9 nucleotides match TRBD1. The germline CDR1 and CDR2 sequences are MNHEY and SMNVEV (reference sequence). With 5 bases clipped from V and 0 bases from J, the junction kept 10 bases outside the gene matches. The CDR3 has 17 residues.

V gene TRBV6-5 combines with J gene TRBJ2-1; D uncertain. Germline values: CDR1 MNHEY, CDR2 SVGAGI. The CDR3 has 12 residues. Trimming stripped 5 bases from V and 8 bases from J, with 10 bases between. The DNA of the CDR3 is TGTGCCAGCAGTACGATAAATCATGAGCAGTTCTTC. Encoded protein: CASSTINHEQFF.

This clonotype has a handful of counts. The rearrangement uses TRBV20-1 and TRBJ2-7; D not resolved. CDR3 length: 13 residues. V was trimmed by 4 bases and J by 3 bases, leaving 13 bases between them. Germline CDR1 is DFQATT and CDR2 is SNEGSKA (reference sequence). The CDR3 DNA sequence: TGCAGTGCTATATCCGGGCTCCACTACGAGCAGTACTTC. Residues: CSAISGLHYEQYF.

This rearrangement joins TRBV5-1 to TRBJ2-3, with 8 bases fitting TRBD1. J was trimmed by 1 base and V by 0 bases; bases with no gene match: 1. Germline V gives CDR1 SGHRS, CDR2 YFSETQ. CDR3 length: 15 amino acids. CDR3 in amino acids: CASSLATGGTDTQYF. The DNA of the CDR3 is TGCGCCAGCAGCTTGGCGACAGGGGGCACAGATACGCAGTATTTT.